In this sample, the clone carrying this TCR beta chain turned up many times. What it binds is unknown. These data come from a study of naive and memory T cell subsets. CMV status came from CD4+ T cell IFNgamma after overnight CMV lysate stimulation of fresh PBMCs. This CDR3 region has 15 residues. Germline loops: CDR1 DFQATT, CDR2 SNEGSKA (reference sequence). The V segment lost 1 base and the J segment 4 bases; nucleotides outside the gene matches: 10. The beta constant-region primer was an equimolar mix of two oligonucleotides covering TRBC1 and TRBC2. The cDNA 3' end received a ligated single-stranded oligonucleotide carrying the SP2 primer and a 12-nucleotide UMI. Using its own MiXCR run on the UMI-ligation and nested PCR reads, TCRdb lists one record per CDR3 protein. The repertoire holds about 85,000 distinct CDR3 sequences, with less than 15% as singletons. General observations from the study: The power law exponent of TCR abundance differed between naive and memory cells.

V gene TRBV20-1 combines with J gene TRBJ2-7; 7 bases are shared with TRBD2. Sequenced: central memory CD4+ T cells from blood. This receptor was identified in a human donor in good health. CDR3 residues: CSARGPSGLRYEQYF. CDR3 in DNA: TGCAGTGCTAGAGGGCCTAGCGGCCTAAGATACGAGCAGTACTTC.